This section outlines one T cell receptor beta chain sequence together with its context. Original processing methods: Reference gene primer amplification in the assay estimated nucleated cell counts. The assay was immunoSEQ multiplex PCR, and TCRdb's table has in-frame clones only and misses some. V and J calls and clone size follow that table, whereas D and trimming were derived from the DNA. The sample carries fewer than 60,000 clones, around 80% recorded once. CDR1 is DFQATT and CDR2 is SNEGSKA in the germline V gene (reference sequence). V was clipped by 3 bases and J by 7 bases; unmatched bases: 5. There are 14 residues in the CDR3. This specimen comes from a study of blood T cell repertoires in COVID-19. Across the study: Sites across the United States, Italy and Spain contributed samples from acute and convalescent COVID-19. PBMCs, B-cell-depleted T cells, or T cells were the source of the cDNA or gDNA that made up the material.

The source is a human donor in a cohort sampled during active COVID-19. Sequencing was performed on peripheral blood. The V and J genes are TRBV20-1 and TRBJ2-2, with 10 bases identical to TRBD2. This CDR3 reads CSASRTSGYGELFF. The CDR3 DNA follows: TGCAGTGCTAGTCGGACTAGCGGATACGGGGAGCTGTTTTTT.